The 6 T cell receptor beta chains below come from one sample, sequenced in a study of CXCR3-negative and CXCR3-positive naive CD8 T cells. The study, taken as a whole, reports: Against CXCR3-negative naive cells, CXCR3-positive naive cells showed more hydrophobic TRB CDR3s.

Their antigens remain unidentified. Through 5' RACE with UMI labels, the TRB cDNA libraries were prepared. TCRdb re-analyzed the 5' RACE reads; it lists each CDR3 protein once, without DNA. The table lists approximately 48,000 distinct CDR3 sequences. Sequenced sample: naive CXCR3+ CD8+ T cells from blood. As for subset: CD45RO-CCR7+CD27+CD95- naive CD8+ T cells expressing CXCR3 (TNR3+). All receptors come from a human donor in good health. Some clones in this sample may be carry-over from other donors' samples.

The V call is TRBV6-4, the J call TRBJ2-3. The CDR3 spans 16 residues. Germline CDR1 and CDR2: MRHNA and SNTAGT. The CDR3 protein is CASSDSWTSGTDTQYF.

The V gene is TRBV6-4, the J gene TRBJ2-3; TCRdb lists TRBD2, though no DNA is available to test this call. This CDR3 contains 15 residues. CDR1 is MRHNA and CDR2 is SNTAGT in the germline V gene. CDR3 sequence: CASSDSTSGGDTQYF.

The chain recombines TRBV11-2 with TRBJ2-7; there is no DNA to check the TCRdb D call of TRBD1. Looked up from germline, CDR1 is SGHAT and CDR2 is FQNNGV. This CDR3 region has 15 residues. CDR3 in amino acids: CASSAGRGGYYEQYF.

Judged by frequency, this clonotype is medium-sized. The chain joins TRBV7-6 to TRBJ2-7. Germline V lookup: CDR1 SGHVS, CDR2 FNYEAQ. This CDR3 contains 15 residues. CDR3 loop: CASSLGTGSSYEQYF.

This sequence joins TRBV5-1 and TRBJ1-3; TCRdb lists TRBD1, though no DNA is available to test this call. Per germline, CDR1 SGHRS and CDR2 YFSETQ. This CDR3 has 16 amino acids. The CDR3 sequence is CASSLTGASSGNTIYF. Using reference TRBV5-1 and TRBJ1-3 for the parts outside the CDR3, the full variable domain is KAGVTQTPRYLIKTRGQQVTLSCSPISGHRSVSWYQQTPGQGLQFLFEYFSETQRNKGNFPGRFSGRQFSNSRSEMNVSTLELGDSALYLCASSLTGASSGNTIYFGEGSWLTVV.

The CDR3 loop reads CASSQDRGSGELFF. The gene calls are TRBV4-3 and TRBJ2-2. CDR1 is LGHNA and CDR2 is YSLEER in the germline V gene. CDR3 length: 14 amino acids.